The 32 T cell receptor beta chains reported below all come from one sample, sequenced in a study of persistence of HIV-infected CD4 T cells. The libraries were made with immunoSEQ version 4 in survey mode. The protocol was immunoSEQ multiplex PCR, while the TCRdb copy is restricted to in-frame clones and leaves out a portion. The data show around 45,000 clones, with roughly 90% seen just once and under 2% held by the top ten. The antigens for these receptors are not known. This nonspecific control used anti-CD3/anti-CD28 bead stimulation of CD4+ T cells. Responding CD4+ T cells were sorted by upregulation of both CD40 ligand and CD69. Sequencing used CD4+ T cells sorted from PBMCs after approximately 19-hour stimulation, obtained from a patient who received antiretroviral therapy. The receptor set was obtained from an adult man with HIV who was CMV-seropositive.

This sequence joins TRBV7-3 and TRBJ2-4, with TRBD1 identical over 8 bases. Germline loops: CDR1 SGHTA, CDR2 FQGTGA. The V and J ends lost 1 base and 5 bases, in that order; junction bases with no gene match: 7. The CDR3 spans 16 residues. This chain's CDR3 is CASSLSPGGVENIQYF. CDR3 DNA: TGTGCCAGCAGCTTAAGTCCAGGGGGCGTAGAAAACATTCAGTACTTC.

The chain uses TRBV19 and TRBJ1-6; 7 bases match TRBD1. Trimming took 6 bases from V and 6 from J; bases not matched to a gene: 14. This CDR3 is 17 amino acids long. Germline V lookup: CDR1 LNHDA, CDR2 SQIVND (reference sequence). The CDR3 DNA follows: TGTGCCAGTAGGAAAACGGCGGGGGACAGATTTAATTCACCCCTCCACTTT. Its protein is CASRKTAGDRFNSPLHF.

The CDR3 bases are TGTGCCAGCTTGAAGGGACAGCACTACGAGCAGTACTTC. Protein: CASLKGQHYEQYF. The chain carries TRBV6-5 and TRBJ2-7; 7 bases agree with TRBD1. V trimming: 8 bases; J trimming: 3 bases; junction bases outside the gene matches: 7. Germline V CDR1 and CDR2: MNHEY, SVGAGI. This CDR3 region has 13 residues.

This clone was seen just once. The V call is TRBV7-2, the J call TRBJ2-2; 7 bases are shared with TRBD2. With 5 bases clipped from V and 1 base from J, the junction kept 13 bases outside the gene matches. The CDR3 contains 18 residues. Germline CDR1 is SGHTA and CDR2 is FQGNSA. CDR3: CASSPHAPGLKNTGELFF. The CDR3 DNA sequence: TGTGCCAGCAGCCCGCACGCCCCGGGACTAAAGAACACCGGGGAGCTGTTTTTT.

This sequence joins TRBV12-3 or TRBV12-4 and TRBJ1-5; D not certain. The CDR3 length is 13 residues. V shed 1 base and J shed 3 bases, with 4 bases lying between them. This chain's CDR3 is CASSLGTNQPQHF. The CDR3 DNA follows: TGTGCCAGCAGTTTAGGCACCAATCAGCCCCAGCATTTT.

This clone was recorded only once. This rearrangement joins TRBV24-1 to TRBJ1-2; the D gene is possibly TRBD1 (6 bases). Trimming stripped 2 bases from V and 3 bases from J, with 21 bases between. The germline CDR1 and CDR2 sequences are KGHDR and SFDVKD. This CDR3 spans 18 amino acids. CDR3 nucleotides: TGTGCCACCAGTGATTCGGGGACGGGGGCAAGGTCTTACTATGGCTACACCTTC. Its translation is CATSDSGTGARSYYGYTF.

The V and J genes are TRBV6-5 and TRBJ1-3; 8 bases line up with TRBD1. The CDR3 consists of 15 residues. The germline V gene has CDR1 MNHEY and CDR2 SVGAGI. The junction had 6 bases not matched to a gene; V was cut back by 6 bases and J by 2 bases. This chain's CDR3 is CASRGQGGTGNTIYF. CDR3 nucleotide sequence: TGTGCCAGCAGAGGACAGGGCGGGACTGGAAACACCATATATTTT.

This chain links TRBV18 with TRBJ1-5; weak D call: TRBD1 (6 bases). Trimming stripped 1 base from V and 2 bases from J, with 9 bases between. Germline CDR1 reads KGHSH; CDR2 reads LQKENI. The CDR3 sequence is 15 residues long. CDR3 DNA sequence: TGTGCCAGCTCACCACAGGGGGTTGGCAATCAGCCCCAGCATTTT. Protein product: CASSPQGVGNQPQHF.

The V and J genes are TRBV5-1 and TRBJ2-3; 10 bases match TRBD2. The CDR3 sequence is 16 residues long. Germline V gene sequence: CDR1 SGHRS, CDR2 YFSETQ. Losses at the gene ends were 3 bases for V and 2 bases for J; bases not matched to a gene: 6. The CDR3 DNA is TGCGCCAGCAGCTCAACGACTAGCGGGTTCACAGATACGCAGTATTTT. Translation: CASSSTTSGFTDTQYF.

V and J are TRBV3-1 (or the pseudogene TRBV3-2) and TRBJ1-4, with TRBD1 as a possible D gene (5 bases). Per germline, CDR1 LGHDT and CDR2 YNNKEL (reference sequence). CDR3 length: 14 amino acids. Trimming shortened V by 3 bases and J by 9 bases, and 14 bases separated the two germline ends. The CDR3 DNA is TGTGCCAGCAGCCAGCAGGGCGCCGAAAAAAAACTGTTTTTT. It yields the protein CASSQQGAEKKLFF.

The chain is built from TRBV27 and TRBJ1-6; D possibly corresponds to TRBD1 (6 bases). This CDR3 is built from 16 residues. CDR1 and CDR2 (germline): MNHEY, SMNVEV (reference sequence). V was trimmed by 5 bases and J by 0 bases, leaving 11 bases between them. The CDR3 is CASSRGQNSYNSPLHF. In DNA, the CDR3 is TGTGCCAGCAGTCGAGGACAGAACTCCTATAATTCACCCCTCCACTTT.

The chain has TRBV2 and TRBJ1-2; D is unclear. Germline V lookup: CDR1 SNHLY, CDR2 FYNNEI. This CDR3 comprises 14 residues. V gave up 3 bases and J gave up 1 base, with 9 bases separating them. CDR3 DNA: TGTGCCAGCAGTGATGAGAGTTTTAACTATGGCTACACCTTC. As protein: CASSDESFNYGYTF.

The chain has TRBV9 and TRBJ1-3, with TRBD1 matching 7 bases. The germline gives CDR1 SGDLS, CDR2 YYNGEE. J gave up 0 bases and V 0 bases, and 6 bases lay outside the gene matches. This CDR3 comprises 17 residues. The chain's CDR3 is CASSVGAGGGSGNTIYF. Written as DNA, the CDR3 is TGTGCCAGCAGCGTAGGTGCAGGGGGGGGCTCTGGAAACACCATATATTTT.

V is TRBV7-6 and J is TRBJ2-7; D gene uncertain. CDR3 length: 14 residues. Trimming left V 1 base short and J 0 bases short, with 7 bases between. Germline V gene data show CDR1 as SGHVS and CDR2 as FNYEAQ. Written as DNA, the CDR3 is TGTGCCAGCAGCTTAGAGACCTTCTCCTACGAGCAGTACTTC. This sequence encodes CASSLETFSYEQYF.

This sequence joins TRBV12-5 and TRBJ2-1; D unresolved. Germline CDR1 LGHNT, CDR2 FRNRAP. CDR3 length: 18 amino acids. V was trimmed by 0 bases and J by 0 bases, leaving 15 bases between them. The CDR3 nucleotides are TGTGCTAGTGGTTTGGTAGATTTTGGTGGTCCCTCCTACAATGAGCAGTTCTTC. Amino acid sequence: CASGLVDFGGPSYNEQFF.

This clone was observed once. This chain joins TRBV7-2 and TRBJ1-4; the match to TRBD1 covers 9 bases. The junction had 10 bases not matched to a gene; V was cut back by 5 bases and J by 0 bases. The CDR3 sequence is 18 residues long. Germline V gene sequence: CDR1 SGHTA, CDR2 FQGNSA. The CDR3 DNA is TGTGCCAGCAGCCCTAGGGGGACAGGGTGGGCAACTAATGAAAAACTGTTTTTT. It specifies CASSPRGTGWATNEKLFF.

This clone was found a few times. The chain carries TRBV28 and TRBJ1-6; 7 nucleotides align to TRBD1. Germline V CDR1 and CDR2: MDHEN, SYDVKM. The ends lost 5 bases at V and 14 bases at J; junction bases unmatched: 18. The CDR3 is made up of 16 amino acids. The CDR3 nucleotides are TGTGCCAGCAGTGGACGACAGGGTGCTGTTAAGGTAACCCTCCACTTT. It yields the protein CASSGRQGAVKVTLHF.

This chain connects TRBV5-4 to TRBJ2-1; the D gene is possibly TRBD1 (6 bases). CDR3 length equals 13 residues. Trimming shortened V by 5 bases and J by 9 bases, and 15 bases separated the two germline ends. The germline V gene encodes CDR1 SGHNT and CDR2 YYREEE (reference sequence). CDR3 residues: CASSTTGFAEQFF. DNA of the CDR3: TGTGCCAGCAGTACTACAGGGTTTGCTGAGCAGTTCTTC.

The rearrangement uses TRBV21-1 and TRBJ1-4. TRBV21-1 constitutes a pseudogene. The CDR3 extends over 21 amino acids. Here the CDR3 DNA reads TGTGCCAGCAGCAAAGAAAGGGGAGGGGGTTTACGACTTGCAACTAATGAAAAACTGTTTTTT. This encodes CASSKERGGGLRLATNEKLFF.

The chain recombines TRBV7-3 with TRBJ2-1, with no clear D. V was pared by 4 bases and J by 8 bases, with 18 bases between. The CDR3 is 15 residues long. Per the germline V gene, CDR1 is SGHTA and CDR2 is FQGTGA. The CDR3 loop reads CASSSTGPLVHEQFF. For the CDR3, the DNA is TGTGCCAGCAGCTCGACTGGACCCCTCGTCCATGAGCAGTTCTTC. Together with reference TRBV7-3 and TRBJ2-1, the CDR3 gives the full variable domain: GAGVSQTPSNKVTEKGKYVELRCDPISGHTALYWYRQSLGQGPEFLIYFQGTGAADDSGLPNDRFFAVRPEGSVSTLKIQRTERGDSAVYLCASSSTGPLVHEQFFGPGTRLTVL.

The chain carries TRBV5-1 and TRBJ1-1; tentative D call: TRBD1 (6 bases). The length of the CDR3 is 15 residues. Trimming shortened V by 0 bases and J by 1 base, and 10 bases separated the two germline ends. Germline V lookup: CDR1 SGHRS, CDR2 YFSETQ. Written as DNA, the CDR3 is TGCGCCAGCAGCTTGGGGCCAGGGGCGAACACTGAAGCTTTCTTT. Protein: CASSLGPGANTEAFF.

The chain couples TRBV11-1 to TRBJ1-2; TRBD1 matches at 10 bases. Germline V gene lookup returns CDR1 SGHAT and CDR2 FQDESV (reference sequence). With 1 base clipped from V and 6 bases from J, the junction kept 5 bases outside the gene matches. This CDR3 comprises 15 residues. In DNA, the CDR3 is TGTGCCAGCAGCTTAGTAGGGACAGGGGATGATGGCTACACCTTC. Amino acids: CASSLVGTGDDGYTF.

The V gene is TRBV12-3 or TRBV12-4, the J gene TRBJ2-3; D not resolved. Trimming took 3 bases from V and 6 from J, leaving 7 bases between them. The CDR3 length is 12 residues. CDR3 loop: CASSFGPDTQYF. The CDR3 DNA reads as TGTGCCAGCAGTTTTGGACCCGATACGCAGTATTTT.

J is TRBJ2-1 and V is TRBV18, with D perhaps TRBD1 or TRBD2 (6 bases each). The CDR3 has 16 residues. CDR1 and CDR2 from the germline V gene are KGHSH and LQKENI. Trimming cost V 2 bases and J 9 bases, with 20 bases left between them. The CDR3 coding sequence is TGTGCCAGCTCACCAATCACGTCGACGGGGGCTAGTGAGCAGTTCTTC. Amino acids: CASSPITSTGASEQFF.

The chain joins TRBV30 to TRBJ2-7; TRBD1 aligns across 8 bases. Germline assignment: CDR1 GTSNPN and CDR2 SVGIG (reference sequence). The CDR3 runs to 12 residues. With 3 bases clipped from V and 8 bases from J, the junction kept 6 bases outside the gene matches. The CDR3 DNA is TGTGCCTGGAGATCCGGACAGGGTAAGCAGTACTTC. Translated, it gives CAWRSGQGKQYF.

This sequence joins TRBV6-5 and TRBJ1-4, with TRBD1 matching 11 bases. Trimming removed 2 bases from V and 10 bases from J; junction bases left unmatched: 3. The germline gives CDR1 MNHEY, CDR2 SVGAGI. CDR3 length: 14 amino acids. The DNA for the CDR3 is TGTGCCAGCAGTTACGGGGGGACAGGGGGAAAACTGTTTTTT. It encodes CASSYGGTGGKLFF.

This chain uses TRBV10-1 with TRBJ1-6; D is unclear. V gave up 3 bases and J gave up 14 bases, with 17 bases separating them. The CDR3 extends over 14 amino acids. CDR1 is WNHNN and CDR2 is SYGVQD in the germline V gene (reference sequence). DNA for the CDR3: TGCGCCAGCAGTGACCATCAGGACTTGATTTCCCTCCACTTT. Amino acids: CASSDHQDLISLHF.

The chain uses TRBV5-1 and TRBJ2-2; perhaps TRBD1 as D (5 bases). CDR3 length equals 16 residues. From germline, CDR1 is SGHRS and CDR2 YFSETQ. Between the trimmed V and J ends, which lost 2 bases and 8 bases, there was a span of 19 bases. The CDR3 here is CASSLIDRSWGGELFF. CDR3 sequence (DNA): TGCGCCAGCAGCTTAATAGACAGATCGTGGGGTGGGGAGCTGTTTTTT.

The chain uses TRBV2 and TRBJ2-7, with D possibly TRBD2 on 7 matching bases. Looked up from germline, CDR1 is SNHLY and CDR2 is FYNNEI. This CDR3 contains 13 residues. V lost 6 bases and J lost 2, with 11 bases in between. CDR3 region: CASREGGTYEQYF. CDR3 nucleotides: TGTGCCAGCAGAGAGGGGGGGACCTACGAGCAGTACTTC.

This chain uses TRBV4-1 with TRBJ2-3; 8 nucleotides match TRBD2. Trimming cost V 2 bases and J 6 bases; bases outside gene matches: 13. CDR1 and CDR2 from the germline V gene are MGHRA and YSYEKL. This CDR3 spans 17 amino acids. This CDR3 is CASSQIFGGELWDTQYF. CDR3 DNA sequence: TGCGCCAGCAGCCAAATCTTCGGGGGGGAGTTGTGGGATACGCAGTATTTT.

The rearrangement uses TRBV19 and TRBJ1-5; the match to TRBD1 covers 12 bases. V dropped 8 bases and J dropped 6; count of bases not matched to a gene: 5. The germline V gene encodes CDR1 LNHDA and CDR2 SQIVND (reference sequence). This CDR3 spans 14 amino acids. CDR3 DNA sequence: TGTGCCAGTGCCGGGACAGGGGGCTTTCAGCCCCAGCATTTT. This sequence encodes CASAGTGGFQPQHF.

The chain recombines TRBV19 with TRBJ1-5; D remains ambiguous. Germline V lookup: CDR1 LNHDA, CDR2 SQIVND (reference sequence). The CDR3 loop spans 16 amino acids. V was shortened by 3 bases and J by 0 bases, with 12 bases between the two germline ends. The CDR3 DNA follows: TGTGCCAGTAGTATGGAGACGGTTCTTAGCAATCAGCCCCAGCATTTT. Protein sequence: CASSMETVLSNQPQHF.